Described below is a single T cell receptor (beta chain) sequence and its context. The antigen it binds to is not known. Qualities for individual bases were not recorded, and no much larger clone is one base off. In light of the paper, this sample's time point label describes: week 5, during vaccination. A 20-mer mutant IDH1 peptide at 300 micrograms in Montanide made up each vaccine dose, which was injected subcutaneously together with topical imiquimod. All donors had newly diagnosed IDH1-mutant astrocytomas of WHO grade 3 or 4 that showed loss of nuclear ATRX. The samples were drawn from NOA16, a multicentre, single-arm, open-label phase I trial in Germany that tested a mutant IDH1 peptide vaccine in humans for the first time. Genomic DNA for TCRB sequencing was extracted from EDTA blood using the DNeasy Blood and Tissue Kit. Taken from cysteine to phenylalanine, the CDR3 has 16 residues. Only CDR3 DNA is held: 48 bases, read in frame from base 1. At the junction V is shortened by 3 bases and J by 6 bases; bases outside the gene matches: 7. The germline V gene encodes CDR1 MRHNA and CDR2 SNTAGT.

The data are from a study of a mutant IDH1 vaccine in newly diagnosed glioma (dated by TCRdb to 2020 to 2022). Regarding the complete study: Patients received eight vaccinations in weeks 1, 3, 5, 7, 11, 15, 19 and 23, corresponding to visits V03 through V10. In the chemotherapy-containing groups, vaccination started alongside temozolomide cycles, whereas in patients who had radiotherapy alone it started 4-6 weeks after radiotherapy. The 32 treated patients were 62.5% male and around 40% female, with a mean age of approximately 40 years. Prior to enrollment, standard therapy consisting of radiotherapy alone, temozolomide alone, or radiochemotherapy with temozolomide had been administered to patients, with the combination being received by most patients. Six visits were used for peripheral blood collection: V03 (baseline), V05, V07, V10, V12 and V13. Longitudinal TCRB deep sequencing was performed for roughly 27 treated patients wherever samples were available for exploratory analyses. Broader findings and caveats from the paper: Selection of PBMC samples for TCRB deep sequencing was based on availability. Vaccine-induced immune responses across multiple MHC alleles were detected in 80% to 95% of patients. Pseudoprogression seemed to be unrelated to changes in the top peripheral T cell clonotypes found by TCRB sequencing. The authors noted that analyses of patient blood samples could not be reproduced because of sample limitations.

The receptor library was made with the immunoSEQ multiplex PCR assay. Following the manufacturer's protocol, the hsTCRB Kit was used to amplify rearranged TCR beta chain sequences. TCRB libraries were sequenced on an Illumina MiSeq. In the paper's pipeline: The kit vendor's proprietary platform handled demultiplexing, trimming and gene mapping. TCRdb limited this immuneACCESS table to in-frame rearrangements with V and J called. A share of clones is missing; checked studies link under half to unresolved V genes, and the rest is unexplained. That table furnishes V, J and clone size, whereas the DNA furnished D and trimming. The sample contains approximately 80,000 clones, over 75% of them found a single time. Jointly, the top ten make up about 0.61% of the sample.

The receptor's source is a woman aged 50 to 60 with glioma. Specimen: PBMCs, collected from a glioma patient whose treatment included an IDH1 peptide vaccine. The chain is made from TRBV6-4 and TRBJ2-1; the central 11 bases match TRBD2. This receptor carries the CDR3 CASSDYAGTSGNEQFF. The sequenced DNA: TGTGCCAGCAGTGATTATGCCGGGACTAGCGGCAATGAGCAGTTCTTC.